What follows describes a single T cell receptor (beta chain). Germline values: CDR1 MNHEY, CDR2 SVGAGI. The CDR3 length is 15 residues. Trimming at V came to 2 bases and at J to 5 bases, leaving 8 bases not matched to a gene. Only in-frame clones appear in the TCRdb table, and some are missing; sequencing was by immunoSEQ multiplex PCR. The sample contains just under 150,000 clones, around 90% of which appear only once. This specimen belongs to a study of cytomegalovirus exposure and HLA in healthy donors. Material for sequencing was PBMCs. The TCR comes from a man aged 18 to 35 in good health and CMV-seropositive. This chain uses TRBV6-5 with TRBJ2-7; TRBD2 aligns across 8 bases. The CDR3 reads CASSYRGTSFDEQYF. CDR3 nucleotides: TGTGCCAGCAGTTACAGGGGGACTAGTTTTGACGAGCAGTACTTC.